One and the same sample provided the 31 T cell receptor beta chains below, sequenced in a study of shared clonotypes between healthy human individuals. The method was immunoSEQ multiplex PCR; TCRdb's version includes in-frame clones alone and lacks a portion of them. The table lists about 1,800,000 clones, approximately 94% of them singletons. It was CD45RO-negative cells, positively selected for CCR7, that made up naive CD8 cells, with terminally differentiated effector memory CD45RA+ cells excluded. Specimen: naive CD8+ T cells sorted from blood. Receptors originate from a young man in good health.

This clone was picked up one time. V and J are TRBV13 and TRBJ2-1; 7 bases align to TRBD2. The length of the CDR3 is 14 residues. With V trimmed by 2 bases and J by 9 bases, 7 bases remained unmatched. Germline CDR1 reads PRHDT; CDR2 reads FYEKMQ (reference sequence). CDR3 DNA sequence: TGTGCCAGCAGCTTAAGCGGGAAGCTTGGTGAGCAGTTCTTC. This sequence encodes CASSLSGKLGEQFF.

The rearrangement links TRBV11-2 to TRBJ2-7; TRBD1 matches at 8 bases. The CDR3 is 14 residues long. After removal of 3 bases from V and 4 bases from J, the junction contained 5 bases not matched to a gene. Per the germline V gene, CDR1 is SGHAT and CDR2 is FQNNGV. The CDR3 sequence is CASSFAQGAYEQYF. CDR3 nucleotide sequence: TGTGCCAGCAGCTTCGCGCAGGGGGCTTACGAGCAGTACTTC.

The chain couples TRBV27 to TRBJ2-7; TRBD1 matches at 10 bases. Germline CDR1 MNHEY, CDR2 SMNVEV (reference sequence). The CDR3 is 15 amino acids. V shed 2 bases, J shed 0 bases, and the junction held 1 base outside the gene matches. The CDR3 DNA reads as TGTGCCAGCAGTTTAGGACAGGGGGTCTCCTACGAGCAGTACTTC. It encodes CASSLGQGVSYEQYF.

V and J are TRBV7-9 and TRBJ2-7; the match to TRBD2 covers 7 bases. CDR1 and CDR2 from the germline V gene are SEHNR and FQNEAQ (reference sequence). CDR3 length: 13 amino acids. The trim removed 6 bases at V and 3 bases at J, leaving 5 bases unmatched. For the CDR3, the DNA is TGTGCCAGCAGTCCGGAGCGGGGCTACGAGCAGTACTTC. Translated, it gives CASSPERGYEQYF.

The V and J genes are TRBV19 and TRBJ1-5; a weak D match, TRBD1 (5 bases). Trimming stripped 9 bases from V and 1 base from J, with 16 bases between. The CDR3 sequence is 15 residues long. CDR1 and CDR2 (germline): LNHDA, SQIVND (reference sequence). The DNA for the CDR3 is TGTGCCAGCGTCTTGGGGGTGGGGAGCAATCAGCCCCAGCATTTT. It specifies CASVLGVGSNQPQHF.

V gene TRBV7-2 combines with J gene TRBJ2-7; 8 bases match TRBD1. V gave up 1 base and J gave up 2 bases; unmatched junction bases: 4. CDR1 is SGHTA, CDR2 FQGNSA, per germline. The CDR3 has 15 residues. CDR3 sequence (DNA): TGTGCCAGCAGCTTAGTCCCAGGGGGCCCCTACGAGCAGTACTTC. It yields the protein CASSLVPGGPYEQYF.

Here the CDR3 reads CASRIRYSNQPQHF. The CDR3 DNA reads as TGTGCCAGCAGAATCAGATATAGCAATCAGCCCCAGCATTTT. The chain joins TRBV28 to TRBJ1-5; D call uncertain. Germline V gives CDR1 MDHEN, CDR2 SYDVKM. The CDR3 spans 14 residues. The V end was cut by 6 bases, the J end by 0 bases, with 9 bases between.

This chain links TRBV27 with TRBJ2-2; 11 bases agree with TRBD2. Germline trimming cut 3 bases from V and 3 bases from J; bases unmatched to any gene: 3. The germline V gene has CDR1 MNHEY and CDR2 SMNVEV (reference sequence). The length of the CDR3 is 16 residues. The CDR3 coding sequence is TGTGCCAGCAGTTTGGGGACTAGCGGACACACCGGGGAGCTGTTTTTT. Its protein product is CASSLGTSGHTGELFF.

Regarding this clone: The germline gene is not matched at one end of the junction; a read error may be the cause. The V gene is TRBV6-6, the J gene TRBJ2-4; D is unresolved. The CDR3 spans 12 residues. The germline gives CDR1 MNHNY, CDR2 SVGAGI (reference sequence). The CDR3 loop is CASSPNRIPSTF. CDR3 DNA: TGTGCCAGCAGCCCCAACAGAATCCCAAGTACCTTC.

The rearrangement uses TRBV28 and TRBJ1-3, with a weak D call TRBD1 (5 bases). CDR3 length: 19 residues. Deletions cut 5 bases from V and 2 bases from J, with 25 bases between. Germline values: CDR1 MDHEN, CDR2 SYDVKM. The CDR3 DNA is TGTGCCAGCAGTAGTATCGGGGGTGAGGAGGGGCTCGCTGGAAACACCATATATTTT. This gives the protein CASSSIGGEEGLAGNTIYF.

This clone was observed a handful of times. The J gene is TRBJ2-1, the V gene TRBV4-1; D not resolved. Trimming took 1 base from V and 6 from J, leaving 10 bases between them. The germline CDR1 and CDR2 sequences are MGHRA and YSYEKL. The CDR3 is made up of 14 amino acids. CDR3 in DNA: TGCGCCAGCAGCCAAGGACTCAGTGTCAATGAGCAGTTCTTC. It codes for CASSQGLSVNEQFF.

Remarks on this clone: The sample carries other DNA sequences with the same CDR3. The J gene is TRBJ1-4, the V gene TRBV9; a weak D match, TRBD1 (5 bases). Germline V CDR1 and CDR2: SGDLS, YYNGEE. Trimming removed 3 bases at V and 0 bases at J, with 9 bases between. CDR3 length equals 15 residues. CDR3 DNA: TGTGCCAGCAGCGCCGGGGGGGCAACTAATGAAAAACTGTTTTTT. Translated, it gives CASSAGGATNEKLFF. The variable domain in full, completed from reference TRBV9 and TRBJ1-4, reads DSGVTQTPKHLITATGQRVTLRCSPRSGDLSVYWYQQSLDQGLQFLIQYYNGEERAKGNILERFSAQQFPDLHSELNLSSLELGDSALYFCASSAGGATNEKLFFGSGTQLSVL.

The CDR3 loop is CASSEDGDGKYGYTF. Written as DNA, the CDR3 is TGTGCCAGCAGTGAAGACGGGGACGGCAAGTATGGCTACACCTTC. The rearrangement uses TRBV6-1 and TRBJ1-2; maybe TRBD1 (5 bases). V lost 1 base to trimming and J lost 5 bases, with 14 bases between them. The CDR3 runs 15 residues. Germline V CDR1 and CDR2: MNHNS, SASEGT.

For this clone: The same CDR3 is also encoded by other DNA sequences in this sample. CDR3 nucleotides: TGTGCCTGGAGTGTACTTGGGAATGAGCAGTTCTTC. Translating it yields CAWSVLGNEQFF. V is TRBV30 and J is TRBJ2-1; no clear D. This CDR3 contains 12 residues. Trimming pared 0 bases from V and 7 bases from J, leaving 7 bases between. Germline V gene lookup returns CDR1 GTSNPN and CDR2 SVGIG (reference sequence).

The chain combines TRBV9 with TRBJ2-1; 11 positions agree with TRBD2. Trimming at V came to 3 bases and at J to 7 bases, leaving 6 bases not matched to a gene. The germline V gene encodes CDR1 SGDLS and CDR2 YYNGEE. The CDR3 is 15 residues long. The CDR3 region is CASSASGTSGNEQFF. CDR3 DNA sequence: TGTGCCAGCAGCGCTTCCGGGACTAGCGGAAATGAGCAGTTCTTC.

Turning to this clone: This sample includes further DNA sequences coding for the same CDR3. V usage is TRBV11-3 and J usage is TRBJ2-1, with 7 bases lining up with TRBD1. V shed 5 bases and J 0 bases; nucleotides not matched to a gene: 4. The CDR3 contains 15 residues. In germline, CDR1 is SGHNT, CDR2 YENEEA. CDR3 loop: CASSPDRSSYNEQFF. CDR3 bases: TGTGCCAGCAGCCCGGACAGGAGCTCCTACAATGAGCAGTTCTTC. The full variable domain, with the rest looked up from reference TRBV11-3 and TRBJ2-1, is EAGVVQSPRYKIIEKKQPVAFWCNPISGHNTLYWYLQNLGQGPELLIRYENEEAVDDSQLPKDRFSAERLKGVDSTLKIQPAELGDSAVYLCASSPDRSSYNEQFFGPGTRLTVL.

This sequence joins TRBV27 and TRBJ2-1, with 9 bases matching TRBD1. The germline V gene encodes CDR1 MNHEY and CDR2 SMNVEV (reference sequence). J was trimmed by 6 bases and V by 5 bases; bases with no gene match: 11. The CDR3 has 16 amino acids. CDR3 loop: CASSPVSGTGSNEQFF. The DNA for the CDR3 is TGTGCCAGCAGTCCCGTTTCGGGGACAGGGAGCAATGAGCAGTTCTTC.

The gene calls are TRBV7-2 and TRBJ1-1; D uncertain. The length of the CDR3 is 14 residues. The germline V and J ends were trimmed by 5 bases and 5 bases, with 15 bases remaining between them. Germline V gives CDR1 SGHTA, CDR2 FQGNSA. CDR3 loop: CASSQRTPGTEAFF. The CDR3 DNA reads TGTGCCAGCAGCCAACGTACGCCTGGGACTGAAGCTTTCTTT.

The chain carries TRBV4-1 and TRBJ2-7; 8 bases fit TRBD1. The J segment lost 2 bases and the V segment lost 1 base, leaving 7 bases of the junction unmatched. Germline CDR1 MGHRA, CDR2 YSYEKL. This CDR3 region has 16 residues. CDR3 in DNA: TGCGCCAGCAGCCAAGGTCCGCAGGGGGCCCCCTACGAGCAGTACTTC. Its translation is CASSQGPQGAPYEQYF.

This chain connects TRBV6-5 to TRBJ2-5; D is perhaps TRBD2 (6 bases). From germline, CDR1 is MNHEY and CDR2 SVGAGI. Trimming took 5 bases from V and 5 from J, leaving 12 bases between them. The CDR3 sequence is 13 residues long. The CDR3 bases are TGTGCCAGCAGTAGACTAGTTGGGGAGACCCAGTACTTC. It encodes CASSRLVGETQYF.

This sequence joins TRBV5-6 and TRBJ2-6; D is unresolved. The CDR3 is made up of 16 amino acids. Looked up from germline, CDR1 is SGHDT and CDR2 is YYEEEE. The germline V and J ends were trimmed by 3 bases and 1 base, with 11 bases remaining between them. The CDR3 nucleotides are TGTGCCAGCAGCTATGAAGTCCTATCTGGGGCCAACGTCCTGACTTTC. Protein product: CASSYEVLSGANVLTF.

The chain links TRBV9 to TRBJ2-1, with TRBD2 matching 7 bases. V was clipped by 0 bases and J by 6 bases; unmatched bases: 3. Germline V CDR1 and CDR2: SGDLS, YYNGEE. The CDR3 totals 14 residues. The CDR3 is CASSVDRLANEQFF. The CDR3 DNA sequence: TGTGCCAGCAGCGTAGACAGACTAGCCAATGAGCAGTTCTTC.

This clone was observed a single time. Distinct nucleotide sequences in the sample also encode this CDR3. The V and J genes are TRBV5-1 and TRBJ2-1, with 13 bases identical to TRBD2. CDR1 SGHRS and CDR2 YFSETQ come from the germline V gene. V trimming: 1 base; J trimming: 0 bases; junction bases outside the gene matches: 1. This CDR3 comprises 17 residues. CDR3 protein: CASSLRLAGGSYNEQFF. CDR3 sequence (DNA): TGCGCCAGCAGCTTGAGACTAGCGGGGGGCTCCTACAATGAGCAGTTCTTC.

The rearrangement uses TRBV7-9 and TRBJ1-1; TRBD1 might be the D (6 bases). Trimming removed 4 bases from V and 3 bases from J, with 15 bases in between. The germline gives CDR1 SEHNR, CDR2 FQNEAQ (reference sequence). This CDR3 is 15 amino acids long. The CDR3 nucleotides read TGTGCCAGCAGCTCACTCAGGGGAGGGGACACTGAAGCTTTCTTT. It yields the protein CASSSLRGGDTEAFF.

This chain uses TRBV6-6 with TRBJ2-7; D is unresolved. The DNA end is more similar to TRBJ2-1, so the J call may be wrong. Germline CDR1 is MNHNY and CDR2 is SVGAGI (reference sequence). The CDR3 consists of 13 residues. CDR3 DNA sequence: TGTGCCAGCAGCCCCTTATTGGTGAATGAGCAGTTCTTC. Protein: CASSPLLVNEQFF.

The chain carries TRBV7-2 and TRBJ2-2; 7 positions agree with TRBD2. V was pared by 5 bases and J by 4 bases, with 13 bases of the junction left unmatched. Per germline, CDR1 SGHTA and CDR2 FQGNSA. The CDR3 is 17 amino acids. The chain's CDR3 is CASSLPGLAETTGELFF. In DNA form, the CDR3 reads TGTGCCAGCAGCCTCCCCGGTCTAGCGGAGACCACCGGGGAGCTGTTTTTT.

The chain carries TRBV2 and TRBJ2-7; TRBD1 might be the D (6 bases). The CDR3 has 14 amino acids. Germline V CDR1 and CDR2: SNHLY, FYNNEI. The V end was cut by 8 bases, the J end by 2 bases, with 16 bases between. CDR3 region: CASLLDSGAYEQYF. The CDR3 bases are TGTGCCAGCTTACTGGACAGCGGAGCCTACGAGCAGTACTTC. The full variable domain, with the rest looked up from reference TRBV2 and TRBJ2-7, is EPEVTQTPSHQVTQMGQEVILRCVPISNHLYFYWYRQILGQKVEFLVSFYNNEISEKSEIFDDQFSVERPDGSNFTLKIRSTKLEDSAMYFCASLLDSGAYEQYFGPGTRLTVT.

The chain joins TRBV5-6 to TRBJ1-2, with D possibly being TRBD1 (5 bases). The ends were cut back, 3 bases at V and 3 bases at J, with 9 bases in the middle. The CDR3 has 13 amino acids. Per the germline V gene, CDR1 is SGHDT and CDR2 is YYEEEE. The CDR3 is CASSSDSYYGYTF. CDR3 DNA: TGTGCCAGCAGCTCTGACAGCTACTATGGCTACACCTTC.

The CDR3, as DNA: TGTGCCAGCAGTGAGGGGACAGGGTGGGTCGGAAACATTCAGTACTTC. Its protein product is CASSEGTGWVGNIQYF. The gene calls are TRBV2 and TRBJ2-4, with TRBD1 matching 9 bases. Germline loops: CDR1 SNHLY, CDR2 FYNNEI. The V segment lost 3 bases and the J segment 6 bases; nucleotides outside the gene matches: 9. The CDR3 contains 16 residues.

As to this clone: Other DNA variants within this sample encode the same CDR3. V is TRBV9 and J is TRBJ1-1; no clear D gene. V shed 0 bases and J shed 4 bases, with 7 bases lying between them. This CDR3 has 13 residues. Germline lookup yields CDR1 SGDLS and CDR2 YYNGEE. CDR3 residues: CASSVGSTTEAFF. CDR3 coding DNA: TGTGCCAGCAGCGTAGGGTCAACCACTGAAGCTTTCTTT. Drawing the rest from reference TRBV9 and TRBJ1-1, the complete variable domain is DSGVTQTPKHLITATGQRVTLRCSPRSGDLSVYWYQQSLDQGLQFLIQYYNGEERAKGNILERFSAQQFPDLHSELNLSSLELGDSALYFCASSVGSTTEAFFGQGTRLTVV.

Note on this clone: Other DNA sequences within the sample encode an identical CDR3. The J gene is TRBJ2-7, the V gene TRBV19, with TRBD1 matching 11 bases. The CDR3 consists of 14 residues. Trimming cost V 6 bases and J 3 bases; bases outside gene matches: 4. Germline lookup yields CDR1 LNHDA and CDR2 SQIVND (reference sequence). The CDR3 DNA is TGTGCCAGTAGCCCTGGGACAGGGGGCTACGAGCAGTACTTC. Its protein product is CASSPGTGGYEQYF.